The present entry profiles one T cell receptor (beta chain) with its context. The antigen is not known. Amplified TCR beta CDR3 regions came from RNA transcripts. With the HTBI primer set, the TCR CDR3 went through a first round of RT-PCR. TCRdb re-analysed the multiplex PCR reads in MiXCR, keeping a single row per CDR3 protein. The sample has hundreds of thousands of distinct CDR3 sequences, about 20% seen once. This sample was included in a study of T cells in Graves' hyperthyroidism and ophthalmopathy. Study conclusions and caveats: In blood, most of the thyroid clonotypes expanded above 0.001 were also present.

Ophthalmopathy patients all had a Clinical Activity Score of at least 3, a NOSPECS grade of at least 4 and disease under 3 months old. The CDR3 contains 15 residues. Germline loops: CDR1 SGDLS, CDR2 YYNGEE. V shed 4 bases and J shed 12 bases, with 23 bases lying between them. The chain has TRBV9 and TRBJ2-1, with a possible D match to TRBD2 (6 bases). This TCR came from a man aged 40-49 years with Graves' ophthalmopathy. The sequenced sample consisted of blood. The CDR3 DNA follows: TGTGCCAGCAGCCCATGGACTCGACCGGCGGAGGGGCAGTTCTTC. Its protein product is CASSPWTRPAEGQFF.